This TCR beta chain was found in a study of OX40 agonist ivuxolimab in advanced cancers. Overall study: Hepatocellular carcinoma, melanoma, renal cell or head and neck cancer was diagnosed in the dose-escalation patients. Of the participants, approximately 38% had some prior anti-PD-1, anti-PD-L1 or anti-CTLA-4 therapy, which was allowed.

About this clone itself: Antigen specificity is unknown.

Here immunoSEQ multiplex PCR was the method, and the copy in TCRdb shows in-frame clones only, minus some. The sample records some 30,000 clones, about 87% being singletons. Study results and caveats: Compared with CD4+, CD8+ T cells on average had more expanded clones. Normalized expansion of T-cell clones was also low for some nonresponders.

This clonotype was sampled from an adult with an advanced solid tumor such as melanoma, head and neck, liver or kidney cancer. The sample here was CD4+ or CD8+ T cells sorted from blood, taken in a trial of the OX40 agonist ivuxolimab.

Here the CDR3 reads CASSGRQGRSYEQYF. The CDR3, as DNA: TGTGCCAGCAGCGGACGACAGGGAAGGTCCTACGAGCAGTACTTC. The chain recombines TRBV7-6 with TRBJ2-5; TRBD1 matches at 7 bases. The J call may be mistaken, given a closer DNA end match to TRBJ2-7. Germline V lookup: CDR1 SGHVS, CDR2 FNYEAQ. This CDR3 spans 15 amino acids.